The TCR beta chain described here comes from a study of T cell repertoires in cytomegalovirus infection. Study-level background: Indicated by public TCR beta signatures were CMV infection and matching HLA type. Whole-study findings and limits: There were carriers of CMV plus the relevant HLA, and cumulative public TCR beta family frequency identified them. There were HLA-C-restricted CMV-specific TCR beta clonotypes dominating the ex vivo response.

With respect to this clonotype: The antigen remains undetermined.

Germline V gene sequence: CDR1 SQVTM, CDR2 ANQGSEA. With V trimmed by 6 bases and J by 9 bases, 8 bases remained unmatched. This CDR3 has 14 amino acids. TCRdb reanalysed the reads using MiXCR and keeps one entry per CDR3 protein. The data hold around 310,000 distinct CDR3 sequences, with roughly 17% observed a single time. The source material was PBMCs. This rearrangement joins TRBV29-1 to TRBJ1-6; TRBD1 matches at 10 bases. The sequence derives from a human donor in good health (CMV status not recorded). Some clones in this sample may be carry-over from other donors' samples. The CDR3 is CSVRQGAWGSPLHF. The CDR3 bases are TGCAGCGTCAGACAGGGGGCTTGGGGTTCACCCCTCCACTTT.